Here is one TCR beta chain with its context. The data derive from a study of blood T cell repertoires in COVID-19. Study summary: Italy, Spain and the United States were the sources of the convalescent and acute COVID-19 samples. In each case, the material was cDNA or gDNA derived from T cells, B-cell-depleted T cells, or PBMCs.

TCRdb keeps only in-frame clones here, not all; method: immunoSEQ multiplex PCR. The sample contains 200,000 to 250,000 clones, approximately 85% of which appear only once. V lost 2 bases and J lost 8; bases outside the gene matches: 6. The V gene's germline CDR1 is MNHEY and CDR2 SVGAGI. This CDR3 region has 14 residues. The chain employs TRBV6-5 and TRBJ1-1; TRBD1 matches 9 bases. Sequenced input: peripheral blood. This receptor was identified in a woman older than 75 with COVID-19, enrolled during active disease. CDR3 coding DNA: TGTGCCAGCAGTTACGGGACAGGGTTTCCGGAAGCTTTCTTT. It is translated as CASSYGTGFPEAFF.